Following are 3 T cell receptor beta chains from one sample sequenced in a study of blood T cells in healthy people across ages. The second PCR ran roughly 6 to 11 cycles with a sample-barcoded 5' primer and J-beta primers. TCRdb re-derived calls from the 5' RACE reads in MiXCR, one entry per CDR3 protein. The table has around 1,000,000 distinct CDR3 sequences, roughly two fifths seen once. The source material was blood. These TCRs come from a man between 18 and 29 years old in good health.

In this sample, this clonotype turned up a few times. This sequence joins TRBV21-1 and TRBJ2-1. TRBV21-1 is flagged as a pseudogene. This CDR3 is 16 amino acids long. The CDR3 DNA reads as TGTGCCAGCAGCTCCGACCAGGTTAGCTCCTACAATGAGCAGTTCTTC. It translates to CASSSDQVSSYNEQFF.

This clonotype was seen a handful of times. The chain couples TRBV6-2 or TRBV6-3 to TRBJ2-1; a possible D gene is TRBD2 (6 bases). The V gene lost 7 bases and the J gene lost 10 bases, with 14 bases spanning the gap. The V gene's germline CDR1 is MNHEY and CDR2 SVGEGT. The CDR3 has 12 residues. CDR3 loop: CASTTGLEEQFF. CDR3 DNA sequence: TGTGCCAGCACCACGGGACTGGAAGAGCAGTTCTTC.

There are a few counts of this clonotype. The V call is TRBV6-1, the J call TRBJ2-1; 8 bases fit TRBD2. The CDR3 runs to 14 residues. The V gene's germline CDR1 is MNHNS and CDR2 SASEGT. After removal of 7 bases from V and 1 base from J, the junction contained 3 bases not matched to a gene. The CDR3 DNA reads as TGTGCCAGCAAAGAGCGGGGGTCCTACAATGAGCAGTTCTTC. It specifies CASKERGSYNEQFF.